This T cell receptor (beta chain) derives from a study of graft-versus-host responses after intestinal transplantation. Turning to the study itself: All recipients were given anti-thymocyte globulin induction, and tacrolimus and steroids were then administered for around three years. Whole-study findings and limits: In patients with graft-donor T cell macrochimerism, allograft graft-versus-host to host-versus-graft clonal ratios were high. Early after transplant, HvG clones declined as circulating GvH clones peaked.

The CDR3 contains 13 residues. Germline V gives CDR1 SGHAT, CDR2 FQNNGV. The ends were cut back, 4 bases at V and 3 bases at J, with 9 bases in the middle. The protocol was immunoSEQ multiplex PCR, while the TCRdb copy is restricted to in-frame clones and leaves out a portion. The sample gives some 120,000 clones, 85% to 95% of which show up once; under 0.2% is in the top ten. A note on this clone: No antigen is known for it.

The receptor's source is a human donor who received an intestinal transplant. The chain is built from TRBV11-2 and TRBJ1-2; D gene uncertain. This material consisted of unstimulated CD4+ T cells sorted from spleen or lymph node cells, taken before intestinal transplant. The CDR3 loop is CASSSKGYYGYTF. Here the CDR3 DNA reads TGTGCCAGCAGCTCAAAAGGGTACTATGGCTACACCTTC.